Presented here are 3 T cell receptor beta chains from one specimen sequenced in a study of CD8+CD57+ T cells in acquired aplastic anemia. Genomic DNA served as template for TCR beta VDJ and CDR3 profiling. TCRdb reprocessed the reads via MiXCR and lists one record per CDR3 protein. The sample has approximately 470,000 distinct CDR3 sequences, under 40% seen once. Patients chosen for sequencing had CD8+CD57+ cells that had expanded, as shown by flow cytometry. Sequencing input: sorted CD4+, CD8+, or CD8+CD57+ T cells (not recorded which) from PBMCs. The receptor source for this set is a human donor with aplastic anemia.

This chain joins TRBV15 and TRBJ2-7; 7 bases are shared with TRBD1. CDR1 is LNHNV, CDR2 YYDKDF, per germline (reference sequence). V trimming: 3 bases; J trimming: 2 bases; junction bases outside the gene matches: 7. The CDR3 loop spans 15 amino acids. CDR3 sequence reads: CATSSVNRGPYEQYF. For the CDR3, the DNA is TGTGCCACCAGCAGTGTAAACAGGGGCCCCTACGAGCAGTACTTC. Full variable domain (remainder filled in from reference TRBV15 and TRBJ2-7): DAMVIQNPRYQVTQFGKPVTLSCSQTLNHNVMYWYQQKSSQAPKLLFHYYDKDFNNEADTPDNFQSRRPNTSFCFLDIRSPGLGDTAMYLCATSSVNRGPYEQYFGPGTRLTVT.

As to this clonotype: Compared with germline, one end of the junction differs, possibly owing to a read error. V and J are TRBV7-3 and TRBJ1-1; D unresolved. The germline gives CDR1 SGHTA, CDR2 FQGTGA. The length of the CDR3 is 14 residues. The CDR3 spells CASSLSGSNAEAFF. In DNA, the CDR3 is TGTGCCAGCAGCCTTTCGGGTTCGAACGCTGAAGCTTTCTTT. Full variable domain (missing parts from reference TRBV7-3 and TRBJ1-1): GAGVSQTPSNKVTEKGKYVELRCDPISGHTALYWYRQSLGQGPEFLIYFQGTGAADDSGLPNDRFFAVRPEGSVSTLKIQRTERGDSAVYLCASSLSGSNAEAFFGQGTRLTVV.

This clonotype was observed a handful of times. The rearrangement joins TRBV2 to TRBJ2-4, with a tentative D call TRBD2 (5 bases). The V end was cut by 7 bases, the J end by 1 base, with 14 bases between. Germline V gene lookup returns CDR1 SNHLY and CDR2 FYNNEI. CDR3 length: 15 residues. The CDR3 region is CASNFDGEAKNIQYF. CDR3 bases: TGTGCCAGCAATTTTGATGGGGAGGCCAAAAACATTCAGTACTTC.